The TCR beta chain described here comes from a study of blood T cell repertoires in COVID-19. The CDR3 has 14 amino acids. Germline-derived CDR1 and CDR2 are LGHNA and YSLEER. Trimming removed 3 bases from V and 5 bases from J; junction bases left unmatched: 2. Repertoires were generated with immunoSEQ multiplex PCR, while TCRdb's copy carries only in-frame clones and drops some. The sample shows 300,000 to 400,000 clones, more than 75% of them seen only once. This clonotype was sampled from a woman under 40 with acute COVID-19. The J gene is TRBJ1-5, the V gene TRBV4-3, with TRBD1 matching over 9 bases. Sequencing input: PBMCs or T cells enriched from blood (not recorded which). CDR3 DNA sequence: TGCGCCAGCAGCCAGGGACAGGGCTATCAGCCCCAGCATTTT. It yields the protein CASSQGQGYQPQHF.